Following are 19 T cell receptor beta chains from one sample sequenced in a study of T cells in Graves' hyperthyroidism and ophthalmopathy. Researchers amplified the TCR beta CDR3 regions from RNA transcripts. TCR CDR3 underwent first-round RT-PCR with the HTBI primer set. TCRdb itself ran the multiplex PCR reads through MiXCR, one entry per CDR3 protein. The sample yields about 610,000 distinct CDR3 sequences, roughly 15% seen once. The sequencing input was blood. Receptors were obtained from a woman aged 40 to 55 with Graves' ophthalmopathy.

V usage is TRBV20-1 and J usage is TRBJ1-1, with D perhaps TRBD1 (6 bases). The length of the CDR3 is 15 residues. Germline assignment: CDR1 DFQATT and CDR2 SNEGSKA (reference sequence). Trimming pared 0 bases from V and 0 bases from J, leaving 11 bases between. The CDR3 DNA follows: TGCAGTGCTAGAGATCACAGGGACGTGAACACTGAAGCTTTCTTT. It specifies CSARDHRDVNTEAFF.

The gene calls are TRBV15 and TRBJ1-5, with 7 bases matching TRBD1. J was trimmed by 6 bases and V by 5 bases; bases with no gene match: 10. CDR3 length: 15 residues. In germline, CDR1 is LNHNV, CDR2 YYDKDF (reference sequence). CDR3 in DNA: TGTGCCACCAGCCTCGCGGCAGGGGGGATTCAGCCCCAGCATTTT. It translates to CATSLAAGGIQPQHF.

This clonotype has a count of ten or more. The chain has TRBV28 and TRBJ1-1; D unclear. This CDR3 contains 15 residues. The ends were cut back, 1 base at V and 0 bases at J, with 9 bases in the middle. Germline CDR1 and CDR2: MDHEN and SYDVKM. CDR3 sequence: CASSLYGYMNTEAFF. In DNA form, the CDR3 reads TGTGCCAGCAGTTTATATGGATACATGAACACTGAAGCTTTCTTT.

This clonotype showed up many times. The rearrangement uses TRBV6-5 and TRBJ1-1, with D unresolved. The CDR3 is 17 residues long. With 0 bases removed from V and 13 bases from J, the gap between germline ends came to 27 bases. Germline V lookup: CDR1 MNHEY, CDR2 SVGAGI. The CDR3 spells CASSYSKTYLETLKVFF. CDR3 DNA: TGTGCCAGCAGTTACTCGAAGACGTACCTAGAAACACTGAAGGTTTTCTTT.

The chain links TRBV12-3 or TRBV12-4 to TRBJ1-1; D is uncertain. V lost 6 bases and J 4 bases, leaving 18 bases between the germline ends. The CDR3 length is 15 residues. The chain's CDR3 is CASSFNSLGGTEAFF. The CDR3 DNA follows: TGTGCCAGCAGCTTTAATTCTCTTGGCGGCACTGAAGCTTTCTTT.

This clonotype came up many times. The rearrangement uses TRBV28 and TRBJ1-1; D remains ambiguous. Germline V gene data show CDR1 as MDHEN and CDR2 as SYDVKM. V lost 3 bases and J 4 bases, leaving 18 bases between the germline ends. CDR3 length: 16 residues. CDR3 loop: CASSFSIGGGGTEAFF. CDR3 bases: TGTGCCAGCAGTTTTTCCATCGGCGGAGGAGGCACTGAAGCTTTCTTT.

This clonotype was detected only a few times. The rearrangement uses TRBV28 and TRBJ1-5, with a weak D call TRBD1 (5 bases). This CDR3 region has 12 residues. V gave up 10 bases and J gave up 7 bases, with 14 bases separating them. Germline CDR1 MDHEN, CDR2 SYDVKM. CDR3 sequence (DNA): TGTGCCACCCAGGGTGCGGGGCAGCCCCAGCATTTT. This translates into CATQGAGQPQHF.

This clonotype was found many times. The rearrangement joins TRBV28 to TRBJ1-2, with 8 positions matching TRBD1. CDR3 length: 14 residues. Germline V gene lookup returns CDR1 MDHEN and CDR2 SYDVKM. The ends lost 5 bases at V and 5 bases at J; junction bases unmatched: 7. CDR3 nucleotide sequence: TGTGCCAGCAGTACGACCGGGACAGGATATGGCTACACCTTC. It yields the protein CASSTTGTGYGYTF.

This clonotype was recorded many times. It is likely a read error, because the conserved phenylalanine at the end of the CDR3 is missing. This sequence joins TRBV28 and TRBJ2-2; D not resolved. Trimming removed 10 bases at V and 0 bases at J, with 9 bases between. Germline V gene lookup returns CDR1 MDHEN and CDR2 SYDVKM. This CDR3 has 13 residues. CDR3 residues: CATSVTNTGELFV. DNA of the CDR3: TGTGCCACCTCCGTGACGAACACCGGGGAGCTGTTTGTT.

This clonotype was detected many times. V gene TRBV20-1 combines with J gene TRBJ2-7; the match to TRBD1 covers 10 bases. The CDR3 is made up of 14 amino acids. The V gene's germline CDR1 is DFQATT and CDR2 SNEGSKA (reference sequence). V dropped 2 bases and J dropped 1; count of bases not matched to a gene: 2. The CDR3 region is CSARRDRGSYEQYF. The CDR3 nucleotides read TGCAGTGCTAGAAGGGACAGGGGATCCTACGAGCAGTACTTC.

This clonotype was detected many times. The gene calls are TRBV6-5 and TRBJ2-7; D ambiguous. This CDR3 is built from 12 residues. CDR1 MNHEY and CDR2 SVGAGI come from the germline V gene. Trimming stripped 3 bases from V and 5 bases from J, with 8 bases between. This CDR3 is CASSYSPHEQYF. The CDR3 bases are TGTGCCAGCAGTTATAGCCCTCACGAGCAGTACTTC.

This clonotype was detected many times. The rearrangement links TRBV20-1 to TRBJ2-7; 14 bases agree with TRBD2. The CDR3 sequence is 19 residues long. CDR1 is DFQATT and CDR2 is SNEGSKA in the germline V gene (reference sequence). With V trimmed by 4 bases and J by 0 bases, 14 bases remained unmatched. The CDR3: CSATGSGTSGSGDSYEQYF. In DNA, the CDR3 is TGCAGTGCTACAGGATCCGGGACTAGCGGGAGTGGTGACTCCTACGAGCAGTACTTC.

Ten or more counts support this clonotype. The V call is TRBV6-1, the J call TRBJ2-7, with 8 bases matching TRBD2. The germline gives CDR1 MNHNS, CDR2 SASEGT. The CDR3 contains 15 residues. Trimming at V came to 3 bases and at J to 1 base, leaving 5 bases not matched to a gene. CDR3 sequence reads: CASSELGGRSYEQYF. The CDR3, as DNA: TGTGCCAGCAGTGAGCTGGGCGGGAGGTCCTACGAGCAGTACTTC.

This clonotype was counted between two and nine times. This rearrangement joins TRBV11-2 to TRBJ1-1; tentatively, D is TRBD1 (5 bases). Trimming cost V 5 bases and J 8 bases, with 15 bases left between them. The CDR3 is 13 residues long. Germline V lookup: CDR1 SGHAT, CDR2 FQNNGV. The CDR3 sequence: CASSPLGPGEAFF. In nucleotides, the CDR3 is TGTGCCAGCAGCCCTTTGGGTCCAGGGGAAGCTTTCTTT.

Written as DNA, the CDR3 is TGTGCCAGCAGTTACCCGGACAGAAACTATGGCTACACCTTC. Amino acid sequence: CASSYPDRNYGYTF. The chain combines TRBV12-3 or TRBV12-4 with TRBJ1-2; TRBD1 is a possible D gene (6 bases). V shed 4 bases and J shed 2 bases, with 11 bases lying between them. The CDR3 sequence is 14 residues long.

This clonotype showed up many times. The V gene is TRBV15, the J gene TRBJ2-2; 9 nucleotides align to TRBD2. V was clipped by 3 bases and J by 2 bases; unmatched bases: 7. This CDR3 contains 17 residues. CDR1 and CDR2 (germline): LNHNV, YYDKDF (reference sequence). The DNA of the CDR3 is TGTGCCACCAGCAGTTCCCGGACTAGCGAAAACACCGGGGAGCTGTTTTTT. It translates to CATSSSRTSENTGELFF.

This clonotype was observed at least ten times. The V and J genes are TRBV11-3 and TRBJ1-5, with D hard to call. Looked up from germline, CDR1 is SGHNT and CDR2 is YENEEA. V was pared by 5 bases and J by 5 bases, with 4 bases between. CDR3 length: 11 residues. CDR3 sequence (DNA): TGTGCCAGCAGCCCCGATCAGCCCCAGCATTTT. Protein product: CASSPDQPQHF.

V gene TRBV28 combines with J gene TRBJ1-5; D uncertain. This CDR3 comprises 13 residues. Trimming shortened V by 6 bases and J by 11 bases, and 17 bases separated the two germline ends. Germline lookup yields CDR1 MDHEN and CDR2 SYDVKM. As DNA, the CDR3 is TGTGCCAGCAGCCCGGGCCTCGGGATGACCCAGCATTTT. This encodes CASSPGLGMTQHF. Drawing the rest from reference TRBV28 and TRBJ1-5, the complete variable domain is DVKVTQSSRYLVKRTGEKVFLECVQDMDHENMFWYRQDPGLGLRLIYFSYDVKMKEKGDIPEGYSVSREKKERFSLILESASTNQTSMYLCASSPGLGMTQHFGDGTRLSIL.

This clonotype has more than one count but fewer than ten. The chain joins TRBV10-3 to TRBJ2-3; D is possibly TRBD2 (7 bases). The CDR3 consists of 15 residues. Trimming took 2 bases from V and 2 from J, leaving 11 bases between them. The germline CDR1 and CDR2 sequences are ENHRY and SYGVKD. CDR3 amino acids: CAISESGGATDTQYF. The CDR3 bases are TGTGCCATCAGTGAGAGTGGGGGGGCCACAGATACGCAGTATTTT.